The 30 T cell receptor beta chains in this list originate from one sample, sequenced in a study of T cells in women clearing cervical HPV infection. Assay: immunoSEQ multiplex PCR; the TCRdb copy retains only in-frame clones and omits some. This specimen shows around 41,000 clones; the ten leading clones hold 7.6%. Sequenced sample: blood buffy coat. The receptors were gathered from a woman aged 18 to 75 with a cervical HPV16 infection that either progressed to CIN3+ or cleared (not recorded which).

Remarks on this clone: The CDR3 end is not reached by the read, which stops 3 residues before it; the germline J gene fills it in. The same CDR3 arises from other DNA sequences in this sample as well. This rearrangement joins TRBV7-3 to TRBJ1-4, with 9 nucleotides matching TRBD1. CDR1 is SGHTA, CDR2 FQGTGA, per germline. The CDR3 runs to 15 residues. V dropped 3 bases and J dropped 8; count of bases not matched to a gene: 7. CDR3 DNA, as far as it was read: TGTGCCAGCAGCTTGGGACCGGACAGGGGCGAAAAA. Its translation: CASSLGPDRGEK. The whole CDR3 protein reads CASSLGPDRGEKLFF.

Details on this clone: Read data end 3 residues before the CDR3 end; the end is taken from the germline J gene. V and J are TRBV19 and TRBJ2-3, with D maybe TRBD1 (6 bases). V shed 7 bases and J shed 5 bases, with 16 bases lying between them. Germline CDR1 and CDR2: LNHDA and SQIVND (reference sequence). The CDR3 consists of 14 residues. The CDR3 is CASTPTGWGDTQYF. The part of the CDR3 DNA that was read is TGTGCCAGTACCCCCACAGGGTGGGGAGATACG.

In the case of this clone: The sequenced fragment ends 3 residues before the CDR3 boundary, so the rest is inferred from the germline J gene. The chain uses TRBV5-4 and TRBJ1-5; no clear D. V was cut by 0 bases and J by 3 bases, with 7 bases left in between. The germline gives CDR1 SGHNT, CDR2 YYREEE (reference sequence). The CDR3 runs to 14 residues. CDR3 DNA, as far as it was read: TGTGCCAGCAGCTTGGTCGGTTCCAATCAGCCC. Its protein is CASSLVGSNQP. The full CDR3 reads CASSLVGSNQPQHF.

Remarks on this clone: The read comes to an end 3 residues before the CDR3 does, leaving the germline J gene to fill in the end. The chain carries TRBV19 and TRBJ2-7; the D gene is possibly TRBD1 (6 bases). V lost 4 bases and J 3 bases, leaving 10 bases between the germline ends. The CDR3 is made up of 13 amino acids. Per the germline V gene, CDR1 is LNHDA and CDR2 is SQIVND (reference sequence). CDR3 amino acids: CASSRSDSYEQYF. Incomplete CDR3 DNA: TGTGCCAGTAGTAGATCGGACAGCTACGAG.

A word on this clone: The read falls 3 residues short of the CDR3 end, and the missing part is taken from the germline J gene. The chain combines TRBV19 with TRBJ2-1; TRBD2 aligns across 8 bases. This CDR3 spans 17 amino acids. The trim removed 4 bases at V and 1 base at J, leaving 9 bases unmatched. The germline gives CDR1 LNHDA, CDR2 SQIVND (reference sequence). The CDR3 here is CASSTGLAAESYNEQFF. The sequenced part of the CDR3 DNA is TGTGCCAGTAGTACAGGACTAGCTGCCGAGTCCTACAATGAG.

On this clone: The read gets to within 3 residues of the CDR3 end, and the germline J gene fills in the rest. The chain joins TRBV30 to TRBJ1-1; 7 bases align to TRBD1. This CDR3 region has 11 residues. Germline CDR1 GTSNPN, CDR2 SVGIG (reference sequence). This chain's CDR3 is CALRQGAEAFF. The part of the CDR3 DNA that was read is TGTGCCTTAAGACAGGGCGCAGAA.

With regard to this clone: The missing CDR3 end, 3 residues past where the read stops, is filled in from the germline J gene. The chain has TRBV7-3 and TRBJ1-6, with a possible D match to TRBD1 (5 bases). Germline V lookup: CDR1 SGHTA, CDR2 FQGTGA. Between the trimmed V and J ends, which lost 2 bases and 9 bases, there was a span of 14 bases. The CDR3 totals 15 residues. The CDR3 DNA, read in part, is TGTGCCAGCAGCTTATCAGGCCAGGGTAGTTCACCC. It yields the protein CASSLSGQGSSP. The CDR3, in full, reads CASSLSGQGSSPLHF.

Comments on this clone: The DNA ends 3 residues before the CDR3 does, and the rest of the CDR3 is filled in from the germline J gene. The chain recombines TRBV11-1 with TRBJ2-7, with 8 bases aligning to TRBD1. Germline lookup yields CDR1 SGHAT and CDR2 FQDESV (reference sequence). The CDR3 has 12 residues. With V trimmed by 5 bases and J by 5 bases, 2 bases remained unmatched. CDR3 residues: CASSEDRDEQYF. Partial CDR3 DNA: TGTGCCAGCAGCGAGGACAGGGACGAG.

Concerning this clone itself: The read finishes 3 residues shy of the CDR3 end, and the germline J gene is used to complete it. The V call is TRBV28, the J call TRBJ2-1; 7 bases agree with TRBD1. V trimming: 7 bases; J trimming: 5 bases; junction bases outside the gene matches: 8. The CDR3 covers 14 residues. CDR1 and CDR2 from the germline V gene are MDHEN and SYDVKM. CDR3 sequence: CASTRQGINNEQFF. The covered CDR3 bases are TGTGCCAGCACCCGACAGGGTATTAACAATGAG. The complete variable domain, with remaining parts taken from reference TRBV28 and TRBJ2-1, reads DVKVTQSSRYLVKRTGEKVFLECVQDMDHENMFWYRQDPGLGLRLIYFSYDVKMKEKGDIPEGYSVSREKKERFSLILESASTNQTSMYLCASTRQGINNEQFFGPGTRLTVL.

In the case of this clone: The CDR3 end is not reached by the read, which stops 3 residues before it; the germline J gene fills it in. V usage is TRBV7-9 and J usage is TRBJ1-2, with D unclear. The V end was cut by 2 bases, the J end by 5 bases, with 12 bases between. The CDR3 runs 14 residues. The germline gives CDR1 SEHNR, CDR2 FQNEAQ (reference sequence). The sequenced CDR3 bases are TGTGCCAGCAGCTTATATACGCTTACTTATGGC. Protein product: CASSLYTLTYG. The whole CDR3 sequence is CASSLYTLTYGYTF.

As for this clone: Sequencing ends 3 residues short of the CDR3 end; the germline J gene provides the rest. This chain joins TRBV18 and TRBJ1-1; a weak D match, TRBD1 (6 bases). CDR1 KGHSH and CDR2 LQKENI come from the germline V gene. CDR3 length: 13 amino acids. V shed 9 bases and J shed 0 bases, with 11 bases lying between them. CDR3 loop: CASSRGMNTEAFF. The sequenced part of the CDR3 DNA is TGTGCCAGTTCCAGGGGTATGAACACTGAA.

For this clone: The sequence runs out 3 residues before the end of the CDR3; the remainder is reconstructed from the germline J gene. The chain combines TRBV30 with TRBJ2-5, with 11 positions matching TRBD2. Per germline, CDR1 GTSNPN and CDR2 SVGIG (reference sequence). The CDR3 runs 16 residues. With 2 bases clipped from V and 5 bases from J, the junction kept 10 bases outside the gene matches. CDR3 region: CAWSPGLAGGVETQYF. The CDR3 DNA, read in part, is TGTGCCTGGAGTCCGGGGCTAGCGGGGGGTGTGGAGACC.

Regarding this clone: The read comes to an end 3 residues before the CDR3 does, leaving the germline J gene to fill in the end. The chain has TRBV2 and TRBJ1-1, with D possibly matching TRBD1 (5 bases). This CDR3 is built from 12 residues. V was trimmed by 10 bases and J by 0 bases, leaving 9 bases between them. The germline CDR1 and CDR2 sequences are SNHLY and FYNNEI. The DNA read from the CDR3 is TGTGCCACCCTACAGGTGAACACTGAA. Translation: CATLQVNTE. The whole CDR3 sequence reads CATLQVNTEAFF. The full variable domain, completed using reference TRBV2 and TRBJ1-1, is EPEVTQTPSHQVTQMGQEVILRCVPISNHLYFYWYRQILGQKVEFLVSFYNNEISEKSEIFDDQFSVERPDGSNFTLKIRSTKLEDSAMYFCATLQVNTEAFFGQGTRLTVV.

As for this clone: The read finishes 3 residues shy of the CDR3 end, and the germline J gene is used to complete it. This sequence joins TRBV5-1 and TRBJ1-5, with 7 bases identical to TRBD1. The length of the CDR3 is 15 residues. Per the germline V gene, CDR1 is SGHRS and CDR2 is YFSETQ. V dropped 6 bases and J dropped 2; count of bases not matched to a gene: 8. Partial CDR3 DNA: TGCGCCAGCACCCCAGACGGACAGGGCAATCAGCCC. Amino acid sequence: CASTPDGQGNQP. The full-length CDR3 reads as CASTPDGQGNQPQHF.

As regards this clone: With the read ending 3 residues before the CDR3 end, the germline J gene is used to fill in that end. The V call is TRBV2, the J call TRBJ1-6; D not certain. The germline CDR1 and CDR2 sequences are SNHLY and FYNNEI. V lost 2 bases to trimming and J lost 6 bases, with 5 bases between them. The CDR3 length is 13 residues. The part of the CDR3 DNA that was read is TGTGCCAGCAGTGAACAGTTTAATTCACCC. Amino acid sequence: CASSEQFNSP. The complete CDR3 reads CASSEQFNSPLHF.

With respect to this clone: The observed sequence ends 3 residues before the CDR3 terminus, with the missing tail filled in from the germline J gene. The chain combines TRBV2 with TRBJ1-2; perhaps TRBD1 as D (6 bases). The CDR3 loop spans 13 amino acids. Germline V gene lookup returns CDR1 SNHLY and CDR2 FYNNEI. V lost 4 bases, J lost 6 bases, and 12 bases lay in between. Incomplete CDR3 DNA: TGTGCCAGCAGTGCCAGGGGTTTCCATGGC. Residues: CASSARGFHG. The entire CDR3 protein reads CASSARGFHGYTF.

The CDR3 DNA, read in part, is TGCAGTGCTAGAGAGGGGGGTGGCAATCAGCCC. Protein product: CSAREGGGNQP. The entire CDR3 protein is CSAREGGGNQPQHF. The gene calls are TRBV20-1 and TRBJ1-5; D might be TRBD1 (5 bases). The read is 3 residues too short to cover the CDR3 end, so that end is filled in from the germline J gene. V gave up 0 bases and J gave up 2 bases, with 8 bases separating them. The CDR3 contains 14 residues. Germline-derived CDR1 and CDR2 are DFQATT and SNEGSKA (reference sequence).

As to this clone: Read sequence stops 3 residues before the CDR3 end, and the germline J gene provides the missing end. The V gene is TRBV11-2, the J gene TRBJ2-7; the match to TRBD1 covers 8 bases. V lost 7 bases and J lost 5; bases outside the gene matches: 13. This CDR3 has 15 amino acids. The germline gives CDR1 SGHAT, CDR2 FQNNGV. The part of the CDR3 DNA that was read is TGTGCCAGCAACTCAGGACAGGGATACCGGCACGAG. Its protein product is CASNSGQGYRHE. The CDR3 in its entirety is CASNSGQGYRHEQYF.

CDR3 DNA (partial): TGTGCCAGCAGATCTCTCCAGGGGCGGGGGGCCTACGAG. Translation: CASRSLQGRGAYE. The entire CDR3 protein is CASRSLQGRGAYEQYF. This chain connects TRBV7-8 to TRBJ2-7; 8 positions match TRBD2. Sequencing ends 3 residues short of the CDR3 end; the germline J gene provides the rest. Trimming at V came to 6 bases and at J to 2 bases, leaving 12 bases not matched to a gene. This CDR3 is built from 16 residues. Per germline, CDR1 SGHVS and CDR2 FQNEAQ.

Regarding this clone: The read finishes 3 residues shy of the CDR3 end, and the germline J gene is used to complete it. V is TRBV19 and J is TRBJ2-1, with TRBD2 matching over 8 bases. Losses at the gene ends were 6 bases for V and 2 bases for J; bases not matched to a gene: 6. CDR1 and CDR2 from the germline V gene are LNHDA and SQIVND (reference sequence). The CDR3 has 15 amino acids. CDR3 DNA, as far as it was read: TGTGCCAGTAGCCCGGGACTAGGTCCCTACAATGAG. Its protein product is CASSPGLGPYNE. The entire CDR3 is CASSPGLGPYNEQFF.

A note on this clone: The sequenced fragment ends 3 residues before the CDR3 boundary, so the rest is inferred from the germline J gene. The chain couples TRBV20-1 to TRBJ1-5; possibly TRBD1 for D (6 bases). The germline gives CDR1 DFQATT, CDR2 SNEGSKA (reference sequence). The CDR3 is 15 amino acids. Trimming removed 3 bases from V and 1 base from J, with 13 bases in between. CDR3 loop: CSASHRAKSNQPQHF. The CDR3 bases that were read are TGCAGTGCTAGCCACAGGGCGAAAAGCAATCAGCCC.

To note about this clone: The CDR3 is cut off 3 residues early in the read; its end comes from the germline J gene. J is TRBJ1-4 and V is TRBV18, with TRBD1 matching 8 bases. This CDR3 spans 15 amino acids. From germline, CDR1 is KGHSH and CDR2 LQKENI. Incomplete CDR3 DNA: TGTGCCAGCTCACCACCGAGGACAGGGCCCGGGGAA. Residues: CASSPPRTGPGE. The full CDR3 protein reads CASSPPRTGPGELFF.

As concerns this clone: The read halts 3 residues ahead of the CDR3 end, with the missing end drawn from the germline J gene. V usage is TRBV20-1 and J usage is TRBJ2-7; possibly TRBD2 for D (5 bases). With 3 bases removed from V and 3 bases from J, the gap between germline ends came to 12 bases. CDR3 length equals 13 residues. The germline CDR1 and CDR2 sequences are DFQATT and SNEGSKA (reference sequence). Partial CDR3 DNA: TGCAGTGCTAGGAGCGACTACGGCTACGAG. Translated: CSARSDYGYE. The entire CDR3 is CSARSDYGYEQYF.

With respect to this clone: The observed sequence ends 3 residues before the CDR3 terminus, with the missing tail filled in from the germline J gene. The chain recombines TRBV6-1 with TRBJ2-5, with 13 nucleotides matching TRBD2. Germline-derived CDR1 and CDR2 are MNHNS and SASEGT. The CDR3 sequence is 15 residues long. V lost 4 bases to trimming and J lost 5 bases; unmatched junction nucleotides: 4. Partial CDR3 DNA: TGTGCCAGCAGTGTACTAGCGGGAGGGCCGGAGACC. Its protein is CASSVLAGGPET. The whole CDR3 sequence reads CASSVLAGGPETQYF.

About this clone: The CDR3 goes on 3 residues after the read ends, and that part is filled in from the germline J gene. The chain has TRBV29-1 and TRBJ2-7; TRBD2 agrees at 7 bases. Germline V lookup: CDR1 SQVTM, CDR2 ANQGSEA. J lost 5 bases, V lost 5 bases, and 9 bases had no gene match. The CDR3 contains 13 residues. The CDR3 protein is CSVHAGARNEQYF. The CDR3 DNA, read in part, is TGCAGCGTTCATGCGGGAGCTCGGAACGAG.

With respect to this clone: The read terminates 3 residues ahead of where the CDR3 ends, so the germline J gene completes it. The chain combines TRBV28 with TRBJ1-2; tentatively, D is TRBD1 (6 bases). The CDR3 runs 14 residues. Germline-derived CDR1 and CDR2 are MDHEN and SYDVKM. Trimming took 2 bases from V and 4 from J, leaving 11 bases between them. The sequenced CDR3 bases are TGTGCCAGCAGTTTAAAGCCAGGGGTCTATGGC. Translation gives CASSLKPGVYG. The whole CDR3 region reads CASSLKPGVYGYTF.

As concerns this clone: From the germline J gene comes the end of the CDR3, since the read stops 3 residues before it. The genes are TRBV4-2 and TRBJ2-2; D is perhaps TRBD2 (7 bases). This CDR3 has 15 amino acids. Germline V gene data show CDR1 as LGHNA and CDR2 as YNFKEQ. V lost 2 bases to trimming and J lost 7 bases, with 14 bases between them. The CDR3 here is CASSQKGGQVGELFF. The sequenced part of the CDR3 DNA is TGTGCCAGCAGCCAAAAGGGGGGGCAAGTCGGGGAG.

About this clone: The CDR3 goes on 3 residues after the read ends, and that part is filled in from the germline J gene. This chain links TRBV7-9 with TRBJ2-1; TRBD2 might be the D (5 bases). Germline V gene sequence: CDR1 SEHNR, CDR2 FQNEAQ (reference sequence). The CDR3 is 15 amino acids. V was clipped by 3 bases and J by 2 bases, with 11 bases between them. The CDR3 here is CASSLNASPYNEQFF. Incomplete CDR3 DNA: TGTGCCAGCAGCTTGAACGCTAGCCCCTACAATGAG.

The DNA read from the CDR3 is TGCAGTGCTAGAGATCGAGGAGGGGACTCCTACAATGAG. Translated, it gives CSARDRGGDSYNE. In full, the CDR3 is CSARDRGGDSYNEQFF. The V and J genes are TRBV20-1 and TRBJ2-1, with D perhaps matching TRBD2 (6 bases). The CDR3 goes on 3 residues after the read ends, and that part is filled in from the germline J gene. V was pared by 0 bases and J by 0 bases, with 12 bases between. The germline gives CDR1 DFQATT, CDR2 SNEGSKA (reference sequence). This CDR3 spans 16 amino acids.

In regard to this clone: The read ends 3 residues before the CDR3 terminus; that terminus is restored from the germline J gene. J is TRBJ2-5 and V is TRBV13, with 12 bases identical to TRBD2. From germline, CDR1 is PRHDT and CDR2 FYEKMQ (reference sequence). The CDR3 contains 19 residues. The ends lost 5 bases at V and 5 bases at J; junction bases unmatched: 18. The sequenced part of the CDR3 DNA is TGTGCCAGCAGCCAAGGGACGACTAGCGGGGGAACAGATTTGGAGACC. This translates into CASSQGTTSGGTDLET. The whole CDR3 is CASSQGTTSGGTDLETQYF.